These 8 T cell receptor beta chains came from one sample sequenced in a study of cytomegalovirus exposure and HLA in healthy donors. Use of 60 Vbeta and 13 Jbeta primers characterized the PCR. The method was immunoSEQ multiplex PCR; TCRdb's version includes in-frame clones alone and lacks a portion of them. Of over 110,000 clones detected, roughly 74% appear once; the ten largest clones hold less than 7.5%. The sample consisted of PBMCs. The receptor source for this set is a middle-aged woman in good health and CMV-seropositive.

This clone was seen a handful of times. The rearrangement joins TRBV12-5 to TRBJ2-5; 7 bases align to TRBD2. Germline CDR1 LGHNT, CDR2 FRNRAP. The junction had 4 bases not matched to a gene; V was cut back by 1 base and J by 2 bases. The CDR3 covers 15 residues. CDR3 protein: CASGLGLAEQETQYF. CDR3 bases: TGTGCTAGTGGTTTGGGACTAGCTGAACAAGAGACCCAGTACTTC.

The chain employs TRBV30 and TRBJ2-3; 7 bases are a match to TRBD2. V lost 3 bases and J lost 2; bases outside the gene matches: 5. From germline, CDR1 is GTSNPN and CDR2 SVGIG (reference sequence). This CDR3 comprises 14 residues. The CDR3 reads CAWRPAGNTDTQYF. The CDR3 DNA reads TGTGCCTGGAGACCAGCGGGAAACACAGATACGCAGTATTTT.

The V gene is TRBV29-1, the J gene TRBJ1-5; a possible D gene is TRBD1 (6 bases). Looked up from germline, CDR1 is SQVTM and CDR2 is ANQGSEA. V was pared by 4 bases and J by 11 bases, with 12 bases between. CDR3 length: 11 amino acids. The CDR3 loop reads CSVGDNLSQHF. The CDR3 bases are TGCAGCGTTGGGGACAATTTGTCCCAGCATTTT.

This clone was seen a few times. The CDR3 sequence: CASSDPQKRTVSYEQYF. The DNA for the CDR3 is TGTGCCAGCAGTGATCCTCAGAAGCGGACAGTCTCCTACGAGCAGTACTTC. The chain employs TRBV6-1 and TRBJ2-7, with D perhaps matching TRBD1 (6 bases). This CDR3 comprises 17 residues. V gave up 3 bases and J gave up 0 bases, with 18 bases separating them. Germline CDR1 reads MNHNS; CDR2 reads SASEGT.

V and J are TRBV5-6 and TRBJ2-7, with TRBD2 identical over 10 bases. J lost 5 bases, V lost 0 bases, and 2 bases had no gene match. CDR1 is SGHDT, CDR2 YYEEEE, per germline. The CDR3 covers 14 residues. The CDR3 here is CASSLVGTSDEQYF. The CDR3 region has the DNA TGTGCCAGCAGCTTGGTTGGGACTAGCGACGAGCAGTACTTC.

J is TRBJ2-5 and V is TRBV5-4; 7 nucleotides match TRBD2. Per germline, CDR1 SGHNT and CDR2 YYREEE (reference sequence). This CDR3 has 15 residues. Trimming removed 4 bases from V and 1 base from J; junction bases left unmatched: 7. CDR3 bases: TGTGCCAGCAGCCTGGGGACTACACTCCAAGAGACCCAGTACTTC. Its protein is CASSLGTTLQETQYF.

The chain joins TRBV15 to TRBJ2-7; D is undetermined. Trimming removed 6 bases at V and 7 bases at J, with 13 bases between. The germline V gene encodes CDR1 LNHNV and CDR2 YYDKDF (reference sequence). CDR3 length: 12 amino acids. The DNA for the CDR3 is TGTGCCACCAGTTATTCCGGAGAGGAGCAGTACTTC. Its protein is CATSYSGEEQYF.

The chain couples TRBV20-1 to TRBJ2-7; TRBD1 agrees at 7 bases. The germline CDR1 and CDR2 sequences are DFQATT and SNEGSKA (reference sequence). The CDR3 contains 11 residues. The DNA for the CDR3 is TGCGGGGCGACAGGGACCTACGAGCAGTACTTC. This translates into CGATGTYEQYF.